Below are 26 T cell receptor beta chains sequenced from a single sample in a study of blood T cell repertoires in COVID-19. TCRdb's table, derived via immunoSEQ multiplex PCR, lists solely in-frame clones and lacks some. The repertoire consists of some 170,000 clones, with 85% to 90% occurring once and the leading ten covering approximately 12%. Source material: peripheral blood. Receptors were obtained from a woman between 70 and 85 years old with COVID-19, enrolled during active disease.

The CDR3 DNA follows: TGTGCCAGCAGCCAAGGGAGGAGCAATCAGCCCCAGCATTTT. It encodes CASSQGRSNQPQHF. The chain joins TRBV3-1 (or the pseudogene TRBV3-2) to TRBJ1-5; D is uncertain. This CDR3 comprises 14 residues. The germline V and J ends were trimmed by 1 base and 1 base, with 5 bases remaining between them. The germline CDR1 and CDR2 sequences are LGHDT and YNNKEL (reference sequence).

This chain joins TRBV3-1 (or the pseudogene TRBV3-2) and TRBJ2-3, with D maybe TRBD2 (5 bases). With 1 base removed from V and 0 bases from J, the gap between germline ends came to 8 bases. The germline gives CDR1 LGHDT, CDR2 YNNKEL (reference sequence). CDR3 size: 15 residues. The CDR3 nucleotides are TGTGCCAGCAGCCAAGGACTAACTAGCACAGATACGCAGTATTTT. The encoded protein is CASSQGLTSTDTQYF.

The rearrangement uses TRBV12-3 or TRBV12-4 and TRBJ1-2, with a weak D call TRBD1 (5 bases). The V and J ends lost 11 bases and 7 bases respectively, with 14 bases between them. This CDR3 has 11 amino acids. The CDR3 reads CAGHKGLGYTF. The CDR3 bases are TGTGCCGGACACAAGGGGCTTGGCTACACCTTC.

The CDR3 DNA sequence: TGTGCCAGCAGCCTCAGGGACACTGAAGCTTTCTTT. It yields the protein CASSLRDTEAFF. V is TRBV3-1 (or the pseudogene TRBV3-2) and J is TRBJ1-1; tentative D call: TRBD1 (5 bases). The germline V gene has CDR1 LGHDT and CDR2 YNNKEL (reference sequence). Trimming shortened V by 4 bases and J by 3 bases, and 6 bases separated the two germline ends. The CDR3 sequence is 12 residues long.

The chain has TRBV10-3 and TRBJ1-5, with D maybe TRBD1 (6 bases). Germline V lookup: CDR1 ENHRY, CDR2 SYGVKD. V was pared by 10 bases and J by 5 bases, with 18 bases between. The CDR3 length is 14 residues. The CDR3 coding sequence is TGTGCCACGGGACCGAGGGGGTCTGATCAGCCCCAGCATTTT. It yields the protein CATGPRGSDQPQHF.

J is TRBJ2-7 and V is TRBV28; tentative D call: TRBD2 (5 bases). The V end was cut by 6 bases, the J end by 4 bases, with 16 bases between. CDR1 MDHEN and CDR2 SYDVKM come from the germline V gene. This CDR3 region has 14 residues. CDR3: CASRPDLSSYEQYF. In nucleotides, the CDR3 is TGTGCCAGCAGGCCGGACTTGTCCTCTTACGAGCAGTACTTC. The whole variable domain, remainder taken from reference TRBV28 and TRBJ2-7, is DVKVTQSSRYLVKRTGEKVFLECVQDMDHENMFWYRQDPGLGLRLIYFSYDVKMKEKGDIPEGYSVSREKKERFSLILESASTNQTSMYLCASRPDLSSYEQYFGPGTRLTVT.

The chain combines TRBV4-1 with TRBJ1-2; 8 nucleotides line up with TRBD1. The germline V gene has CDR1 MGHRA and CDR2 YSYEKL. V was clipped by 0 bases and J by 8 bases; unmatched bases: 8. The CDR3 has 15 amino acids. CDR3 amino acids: CASSQDFSGGGGYTF. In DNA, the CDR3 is TGCGCCAGCAGCCAAGATTTTTCAGGGGGCGGGGGCTACACCTTC.

CDR3 amino acids: CASSQERSGNSETQYF. CDR3 nucleotide sequence: TGTGCCAGCAGCCAAGAGAGAAGCGGGAACTCGGAGACCCAGTACTTC. The J gene is TRBJ2-5, the V gene TRBV4-2, with TRBD2 matching 7 bases. With 0 bases clipped from V and 5 bases from J, the junction kept 9 bases outside the gene matches. This CDR3 is built from 16 residues. The germline V gene has CDR1 LGHNA and CDR2 YNFKEQ.

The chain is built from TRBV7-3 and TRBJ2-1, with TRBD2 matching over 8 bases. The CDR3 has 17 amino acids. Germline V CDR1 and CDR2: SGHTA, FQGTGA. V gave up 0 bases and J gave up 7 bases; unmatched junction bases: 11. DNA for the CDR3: TGTGCCAGCAGCTTAACGCGTAGAAGCGGGAGTGGTAATGAGCAGTTCTTC. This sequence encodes CASSLTRRSGSGNEQFF.

In DNA, the CDR3 is TGTGCCAGCAGTTACAATAGGAGAAGAGGGGAGGTGGAAGAATCACCCCTCCACTTT. Its translation is CASSYNRRRGEVEESPLHF. The V gene is TRBV6-2 or TRBV6-3, the J gene TRBJ1-6; D might be TRBD1 (5 bases). Germline loops: CDR1 MNHEY, CDR2 SVGEGT. V gave up 2 bases and J gave up 10 bases, with 27 bases separating them. The CDR3 runs to 19 residues.

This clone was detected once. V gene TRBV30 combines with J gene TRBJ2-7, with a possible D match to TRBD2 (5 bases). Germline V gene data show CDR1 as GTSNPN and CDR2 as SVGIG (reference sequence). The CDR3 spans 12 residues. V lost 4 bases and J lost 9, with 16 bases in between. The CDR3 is CAWTASPYGQYF. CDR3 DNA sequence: TGTGCCTGGACAGCTAGCCCCTATGGGCAGTACTTC.

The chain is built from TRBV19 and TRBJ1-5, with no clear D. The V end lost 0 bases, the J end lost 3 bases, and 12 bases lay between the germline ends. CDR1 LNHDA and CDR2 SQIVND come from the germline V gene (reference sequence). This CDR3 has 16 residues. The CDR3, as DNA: TGTGCCAGTAGTATAGATCGGGTCGGATACAATCAGCCCCAGCATTTT. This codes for CASSIDRVGYNQPQHF.

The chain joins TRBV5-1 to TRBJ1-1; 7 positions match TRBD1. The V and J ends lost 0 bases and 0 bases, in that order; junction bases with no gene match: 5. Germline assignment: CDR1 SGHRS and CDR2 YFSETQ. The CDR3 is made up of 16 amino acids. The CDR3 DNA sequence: TGCGCCAGCAGCTTGGAAGGGACAGTCATGAACACTGAAGCTTTCTTT. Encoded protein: CASSLEGTVMNTEAFF.

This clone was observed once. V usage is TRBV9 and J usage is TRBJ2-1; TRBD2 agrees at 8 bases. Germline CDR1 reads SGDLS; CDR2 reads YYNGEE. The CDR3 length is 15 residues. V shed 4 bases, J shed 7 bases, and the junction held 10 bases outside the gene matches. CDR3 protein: CASSSSRASGNEQFF. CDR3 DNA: TGTGCCAGCAGCTCAAGTCGTGCTAGCGGGAATGAGCAGTTCTTC.

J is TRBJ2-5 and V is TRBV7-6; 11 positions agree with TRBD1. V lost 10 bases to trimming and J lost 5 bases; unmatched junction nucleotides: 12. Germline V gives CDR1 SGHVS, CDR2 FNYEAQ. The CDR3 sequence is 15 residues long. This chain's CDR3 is CATRPGTGGSETQYF. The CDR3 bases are TGTGCCACTCGACCAGGGACAGGGGGTTCGGAGACCCAGTACTTC. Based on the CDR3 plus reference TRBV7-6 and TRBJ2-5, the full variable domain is GAGVSQSPRYKVTKRGQDVALRCDPISGHVSLYWYRQALGQGPEFLTYFNYEAQQDKSGLPNDRFSAERPEGSISTLTIQRTEQRDSAMYRCATRPGTGGSETQYFGPGTRLLVL.

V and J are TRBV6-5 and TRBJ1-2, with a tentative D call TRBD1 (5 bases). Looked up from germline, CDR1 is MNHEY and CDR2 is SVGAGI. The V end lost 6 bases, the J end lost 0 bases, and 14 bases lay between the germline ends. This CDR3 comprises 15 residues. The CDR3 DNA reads TGTGCCAGCAGCTATACCACAGGAACTAACTATGGCTACACCTTC. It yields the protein CASSYTTGTNYGYTF.

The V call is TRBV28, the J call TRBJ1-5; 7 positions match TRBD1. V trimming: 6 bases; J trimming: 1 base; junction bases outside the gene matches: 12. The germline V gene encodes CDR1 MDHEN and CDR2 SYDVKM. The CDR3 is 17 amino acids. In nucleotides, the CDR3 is TGTGCCAGCAGGGAAACCAGGGGGATTGGGAGCAATCAGCCCCAGCATTTT. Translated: CASRETRGIGSNQPQHF.

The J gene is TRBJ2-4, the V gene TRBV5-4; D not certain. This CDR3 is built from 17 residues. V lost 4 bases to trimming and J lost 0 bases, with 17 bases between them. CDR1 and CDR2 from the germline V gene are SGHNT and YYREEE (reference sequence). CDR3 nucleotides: TGTGCCAGCAGCGACGGTGCCGGGTCCCTAGCCAAAAACATTCAGTACTTC. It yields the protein CASSDGAGSLAKNIQYF.

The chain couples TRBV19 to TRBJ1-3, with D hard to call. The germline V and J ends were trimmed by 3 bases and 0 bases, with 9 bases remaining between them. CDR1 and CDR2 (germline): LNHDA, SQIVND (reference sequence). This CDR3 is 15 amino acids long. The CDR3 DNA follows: TGTGCCAGTAGTATTATGGCCTTCTCTGGAAACACCATATATTTT. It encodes CASSIMAFSGNTIYF.

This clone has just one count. The CDR3 here is CASSKGSVRDSGGYGYTF. CDR3 in DNA: TGTGCCAGCAGCAAAGGGAGTGTCCGGGACAGTGGTGGCTATGGCTACACCTTC. The chain carries TRBV11-3 and TRBJ1-2; 7 bases match TRBD1. Germline CDR1 and CDR2: SGHNT and YENEEA. This CDR3 is built from 18 residues. V shed 5 bases and J 4 bases; nucleotides not matched to a gene: 19.

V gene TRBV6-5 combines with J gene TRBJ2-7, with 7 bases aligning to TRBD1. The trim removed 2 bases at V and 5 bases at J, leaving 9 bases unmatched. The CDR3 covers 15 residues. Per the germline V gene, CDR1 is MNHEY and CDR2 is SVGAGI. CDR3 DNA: TGTGCCAGCAGTTACGCGACAGGGTTCACGGACGAGCAGTACTTC. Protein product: CASSYATGFTDEQYF.

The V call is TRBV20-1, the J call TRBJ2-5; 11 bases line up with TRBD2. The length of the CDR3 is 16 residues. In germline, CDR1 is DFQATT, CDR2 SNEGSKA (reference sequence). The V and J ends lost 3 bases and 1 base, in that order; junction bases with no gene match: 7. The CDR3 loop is CSASKASGRLQETQYF. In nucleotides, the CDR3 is TGCAGTGCTAGTAAGGCTAGCGGGAGGCTCCAAGAGACCCAGTACTTC.

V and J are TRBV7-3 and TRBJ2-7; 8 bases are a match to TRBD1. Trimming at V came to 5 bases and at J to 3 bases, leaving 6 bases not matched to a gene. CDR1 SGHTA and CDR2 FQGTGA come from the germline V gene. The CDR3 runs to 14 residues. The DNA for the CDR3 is TGTGCCAGCAGCCCGACAGGGGACCTCTACGAGCAGTACTTC. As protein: CASSPTGDLYEQYF.

CDR3 in amino acids: CASSHTNYGYTF. The CDR3 nucleotides are TGTGCCAGCTCACATACTAACTATGGCTACACCTTC. This chain connects TRBV6-6 to TRBJ1-2; D ambiguous. Germline V gene data show CDR1 as MNHNY and CDR2 as SVGAGI (reference sequence). The CDR3 covers 12 residues. V was cut by 8 bases and J by 0 bases, with 7 bases left in between.

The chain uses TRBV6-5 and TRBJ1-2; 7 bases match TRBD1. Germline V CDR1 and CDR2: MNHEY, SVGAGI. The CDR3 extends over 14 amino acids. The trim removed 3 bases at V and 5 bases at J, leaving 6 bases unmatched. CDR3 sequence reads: CASSYRGGVYGYTF. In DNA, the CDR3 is TGTGCCAGCAGTTATAGAGGGGGCGTTTATGGCTACACCTTC.

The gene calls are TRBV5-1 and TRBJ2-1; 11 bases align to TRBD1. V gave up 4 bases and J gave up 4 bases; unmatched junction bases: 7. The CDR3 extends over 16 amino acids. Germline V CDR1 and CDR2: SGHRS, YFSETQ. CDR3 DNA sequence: TGCGCCAGCAGCATCGGACAGGGGGCAAATTACAATGAGCAGTTCTTC. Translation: CASSIGQGANYNEQFF.